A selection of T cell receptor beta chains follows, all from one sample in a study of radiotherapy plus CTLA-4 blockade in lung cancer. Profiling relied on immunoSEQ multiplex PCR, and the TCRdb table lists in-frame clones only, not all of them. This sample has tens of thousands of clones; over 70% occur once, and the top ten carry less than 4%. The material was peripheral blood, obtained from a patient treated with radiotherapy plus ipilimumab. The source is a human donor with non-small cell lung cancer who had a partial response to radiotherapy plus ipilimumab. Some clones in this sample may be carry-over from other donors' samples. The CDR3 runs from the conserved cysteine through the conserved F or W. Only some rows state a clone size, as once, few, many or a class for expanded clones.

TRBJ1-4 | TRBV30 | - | CAWSTVGGEKLFF
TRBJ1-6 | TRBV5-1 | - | CASSLEGTVGSILHF
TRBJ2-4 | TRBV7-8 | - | CASSLVSGVGIQYF
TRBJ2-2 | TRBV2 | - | CASSVTRVLTGELFF
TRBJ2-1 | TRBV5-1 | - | CASSLVSGRGDEQFF
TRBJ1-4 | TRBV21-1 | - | CASSNRRQGKVSTNEKLFF
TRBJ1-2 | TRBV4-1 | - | CASSQDRQGAGYGYTF
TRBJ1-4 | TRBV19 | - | CASRGGGANEKLFF
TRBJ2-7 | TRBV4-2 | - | CASSQATFLEQYF
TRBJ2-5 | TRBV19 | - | CASSIGQGSETQYF
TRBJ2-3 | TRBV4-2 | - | CASMGLARDTQYF
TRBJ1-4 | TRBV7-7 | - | CASSPGTGRFEKLFF
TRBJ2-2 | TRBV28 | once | CASSSRRGRTGELFF
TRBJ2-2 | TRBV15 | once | CATSTQGGRTGELFF
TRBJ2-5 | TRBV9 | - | CASSVTPGGHGETQYF
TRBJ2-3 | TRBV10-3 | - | CAISGPGTGEGTDTQYF
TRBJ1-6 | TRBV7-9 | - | CASSWGTGGNSPLHF
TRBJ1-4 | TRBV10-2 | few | CASSPRRATGWATNEKLFF
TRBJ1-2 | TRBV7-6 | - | CASSPRQGGYTF
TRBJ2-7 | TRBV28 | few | CASSQPGLAALSYEQYF
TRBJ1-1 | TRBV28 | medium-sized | CASSWAMNTEAFF
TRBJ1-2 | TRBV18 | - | CASSPGQSHYGYTF
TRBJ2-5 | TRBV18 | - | CASSPQRMETQYF
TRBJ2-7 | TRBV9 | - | CASSVVPSSYEQYF
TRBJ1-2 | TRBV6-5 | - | CASTRREGYGYTF
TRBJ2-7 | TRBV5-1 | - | CASSETSGRGSGQYF
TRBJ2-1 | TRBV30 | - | CAWSRLASSYNEQFF
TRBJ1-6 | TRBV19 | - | CASSIPKAGPRYNSPLHF